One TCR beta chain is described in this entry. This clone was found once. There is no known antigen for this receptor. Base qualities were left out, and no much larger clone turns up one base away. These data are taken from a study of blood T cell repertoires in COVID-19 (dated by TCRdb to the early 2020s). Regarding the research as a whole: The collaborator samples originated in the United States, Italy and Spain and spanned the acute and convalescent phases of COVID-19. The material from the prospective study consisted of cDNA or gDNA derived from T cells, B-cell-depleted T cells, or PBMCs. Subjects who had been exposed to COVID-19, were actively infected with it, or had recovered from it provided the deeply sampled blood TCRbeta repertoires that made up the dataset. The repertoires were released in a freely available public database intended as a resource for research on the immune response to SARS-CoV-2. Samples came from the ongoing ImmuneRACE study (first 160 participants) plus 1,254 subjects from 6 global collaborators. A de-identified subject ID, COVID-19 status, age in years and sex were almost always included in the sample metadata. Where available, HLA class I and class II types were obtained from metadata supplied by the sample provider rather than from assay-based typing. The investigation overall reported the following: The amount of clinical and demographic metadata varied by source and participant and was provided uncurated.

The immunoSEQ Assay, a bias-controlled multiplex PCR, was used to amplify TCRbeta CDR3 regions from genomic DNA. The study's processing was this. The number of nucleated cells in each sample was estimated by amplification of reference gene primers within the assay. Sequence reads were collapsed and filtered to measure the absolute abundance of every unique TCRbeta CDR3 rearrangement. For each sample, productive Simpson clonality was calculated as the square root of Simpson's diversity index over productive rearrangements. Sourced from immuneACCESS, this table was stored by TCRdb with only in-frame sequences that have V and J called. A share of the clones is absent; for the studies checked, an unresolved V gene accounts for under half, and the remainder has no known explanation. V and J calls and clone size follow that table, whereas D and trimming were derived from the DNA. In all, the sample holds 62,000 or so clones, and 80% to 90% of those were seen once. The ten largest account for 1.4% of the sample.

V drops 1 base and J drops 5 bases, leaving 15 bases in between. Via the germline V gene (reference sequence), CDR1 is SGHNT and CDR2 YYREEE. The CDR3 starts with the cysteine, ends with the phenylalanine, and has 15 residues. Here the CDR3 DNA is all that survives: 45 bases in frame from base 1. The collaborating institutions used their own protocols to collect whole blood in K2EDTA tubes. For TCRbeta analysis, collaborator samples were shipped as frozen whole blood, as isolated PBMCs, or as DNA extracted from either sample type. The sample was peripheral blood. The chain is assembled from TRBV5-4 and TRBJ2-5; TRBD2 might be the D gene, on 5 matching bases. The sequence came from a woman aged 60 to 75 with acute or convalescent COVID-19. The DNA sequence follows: TGTGCCAGCAGCTTGATGGCTAGCCGTCGGGAGACCCAGTACTTC. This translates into CASSLMASRRETQYF.